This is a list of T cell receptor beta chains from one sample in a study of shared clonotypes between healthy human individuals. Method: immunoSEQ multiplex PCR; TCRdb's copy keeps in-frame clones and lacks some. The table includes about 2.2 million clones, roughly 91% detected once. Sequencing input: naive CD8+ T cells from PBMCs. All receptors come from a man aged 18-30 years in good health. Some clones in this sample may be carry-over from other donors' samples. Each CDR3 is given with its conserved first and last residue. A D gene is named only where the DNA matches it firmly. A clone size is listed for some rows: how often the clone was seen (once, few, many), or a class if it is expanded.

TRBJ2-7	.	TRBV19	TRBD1	CASNQGTGSYEQYF	TGTGCCAGTAACCAAGGGACAGGATCCTACGAGCAGTACTTC
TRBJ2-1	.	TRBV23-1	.	CASSQFPGSSYNEQFF	TGCGCCAGCAGTCAATTCCCAGGGAGCTCCTACAATGAGCAGTTCTTC
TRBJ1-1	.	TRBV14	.	CASSQVFNTEAFF	TGTGCCAGCAGCCAGGTATTTAACACTGAAGCTTTCTTT
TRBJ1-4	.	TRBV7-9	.	CASSLVTGDEKLFF	TGTGCCAGCAGCTTAGTGACAGGCGATGAAAAACTGTTTTTT
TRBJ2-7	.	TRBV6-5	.	CASSYTVSYEQYF	TGTGCCAGCAGTTATACGGTCTCCTACGAGCAGTACTTC
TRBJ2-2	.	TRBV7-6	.	CASSLNQRAPNTGELFF	TGTGCCAGCAGCTTAAACCAGCGGGCGCCTAACACCGGGGAGCTGTTTTTT
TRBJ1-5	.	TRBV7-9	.	CASSLGTVNSNQPQHF	TGTGCCAGCAGCTTAGGAACGGTAAATAGCAATCAGCCCCAGCATTTT
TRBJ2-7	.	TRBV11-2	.	CASSLAPVTAYEQYF	TGTGCCAGCAGCTTAGCCCCCGTGACAGCCTACGAGCAGTACTTC
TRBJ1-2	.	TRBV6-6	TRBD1	CASSSTGTGGIWGYTF	TGTGCCAGCTCATCGACCGGGACAGGGGGCATTTGGGGCTACACCTTC
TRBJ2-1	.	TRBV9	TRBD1	CASSAPGQGVIDEQFF	TGTGCCAGCAGCGCCCCGGGACAGGGGGTAATCGATGAGCAGTTCTTC
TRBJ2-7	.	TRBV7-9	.	CASSFDSAAYEQYF	TGTGCCAGCAGCTTCGACTCCGCAGCCTACGAGCAGTACTTC
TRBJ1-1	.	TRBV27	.	CASSVSERTEAFF	TGTGCCAGCAGTGTATCCGAGAGGACTGAAGCTTTCTTT
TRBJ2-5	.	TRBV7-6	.	CASSSGEGEQETQYF	TGTGCCAGCAGCTCAGGGGAGGGGGAACAAGAGACCCAGTACTTC
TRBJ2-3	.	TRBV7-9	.	CASSSERSTDTQYF	TGTGCCAGCAGCTCCGAGCGGAGCACAGATACGCAGTATTTT
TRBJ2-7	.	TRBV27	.	CASSFGAPSSYEQYF	TGTGCCAGCAGTTTCGGGGCACCGAGCTCCTACGAGCAGTACTTC
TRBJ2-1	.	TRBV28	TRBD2	CASSLASGRARDEQFF	TGTGCCAGCAGTTTAGCTAGCGGGAGGGCCCGGGATGAGCAGTTCTTC
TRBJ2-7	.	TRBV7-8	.	CASSLGDHYEQYF	TGTGCCAGCAGCTTAGGAGACCACTACGAGCAGTACTTC
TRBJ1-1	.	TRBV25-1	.	CASSIGREAFF	TGTGCCAGCAGCATAGGGCGCGAAGCTTTCTTT
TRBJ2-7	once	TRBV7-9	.	CASSPAQAAEQYF	TGTGCCAGCAGTCCTGCGCAAGCCGCCGAGCAGTACTTC
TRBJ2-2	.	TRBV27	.	CACSLRAGSRELFF	TGTGCCTGCTCCCTACGGGCAGGGAGTCGGGAGCTGTTTTTT
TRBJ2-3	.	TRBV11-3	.	CASSFDFTDTQYF	TGTGCCAGCAGCTTTGACTTCACAGATACGCAGTATTTT
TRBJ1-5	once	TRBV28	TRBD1	CASTGQGRAQPQHF	TGTGCCAGCACAGGACAGGGAAGGGCTCAGCCCCAGCATTTT
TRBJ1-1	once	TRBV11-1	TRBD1	CASSWTGPTEAFF	TGTGCCAGCAGTTGGACAGGGCCCACTGAAGCTTTCTTT
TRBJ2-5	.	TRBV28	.	CASSTQRNVWTQYF	TGTGCCAGCAGCACTCAGAGAAACGTGTGGACCCAGTACTTC
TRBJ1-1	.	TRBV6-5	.	CASFEGRFTEAFF	TGTGCCAGCTTCGAAGGGAGGTTCACTGAAGCTTTCTTT
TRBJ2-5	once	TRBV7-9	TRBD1	CASSGVVGQGGQETQYF	TGTGCCAGTTCAGGGGTCGTGGGACAGGGGGGACAAGAGACCCAGTACTTC
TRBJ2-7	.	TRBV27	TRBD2	CASTSSGTSYEQYF	TGTGCCAGCACCTCCTCCGGGACTAGTTACGAGCAGTACTTC
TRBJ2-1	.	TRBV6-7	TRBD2	CASSYSAGLADYNEQFF	TGTGCCAGCAGTTACTCGGCAGGACTAGCGGACTACAATGAGCAGTTCTTC
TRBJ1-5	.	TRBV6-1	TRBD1	CASSDRTGLGQPQHF	TGTGCCAGCAGTGATCGGACAGGGCTAGGGCAGCCCCAGCATTTT
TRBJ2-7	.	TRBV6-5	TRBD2	CASSPRLAGPYEQYF	TGTGCCAGCAGTCCAAGACTAGCAGGGCCCTACGAGCAGTACTTC